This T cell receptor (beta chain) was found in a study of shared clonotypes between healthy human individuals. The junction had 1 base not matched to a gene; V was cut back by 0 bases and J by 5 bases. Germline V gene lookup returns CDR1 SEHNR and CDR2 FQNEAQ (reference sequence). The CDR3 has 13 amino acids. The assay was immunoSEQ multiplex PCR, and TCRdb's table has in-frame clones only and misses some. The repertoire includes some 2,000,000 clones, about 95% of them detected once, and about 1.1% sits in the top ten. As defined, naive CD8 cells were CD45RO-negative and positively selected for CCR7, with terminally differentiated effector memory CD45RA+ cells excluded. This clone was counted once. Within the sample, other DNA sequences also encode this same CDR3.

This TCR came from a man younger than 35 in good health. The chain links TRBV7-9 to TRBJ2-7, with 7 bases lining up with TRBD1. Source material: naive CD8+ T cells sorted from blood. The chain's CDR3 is CASSLATGHEQYF. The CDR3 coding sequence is TGTGCCAGCAGCTTAGCGACAGGGCACGAGCAGTACTTC.